The present T cell receptor beta chain was sequenced within a study of OX40 agonist ivuxolimab in advanced cancers. Whole-study context: Patients in the trial were receiving intravenous ivuxolimab every 2 weeks, at doses of 0.01 to 10 mg/kg. A mean age of approximately 64 years, range roughly 23 to 85, was recorded, and more than 80% were male.

This table comes from immunoSEQ multiplex PCR, and its TCRdb copy is limited to in-frame clones, with some not included. This sample has 57,000 or so clones, with about 85% found just once. This clone was seen just once. Antigen: not known. General study findings and limits: Among the lowest levels of clonal expansion were found in partial responders at 0.1-3.0 mg/kg. By week 6 at 0.1 to 3.0 mg/kg, blood CD4+ and CD8+ T cells had expanded clonally.

The germline V and J ends were trimmed by 4 bases and 3 bases, with 17 bases remaining between them. Germline V gene data show CDR1 as SGHVS and CDR2 as FQNEAQ. The CDR3 consists of 16 residues. The sequence was collected from an adult with an advanced solid tumor such as melanoma, head and neck, liver or kidney cancer. The chain is built from TRBV7-8 and TRBJ2-3; a possible D gene is TRBD2 (5 bases). Here the sequenced sample was CD4+ or CD8+ T cells sorted from blood, taken in a trial of the OX40 agonist ivuxolimab. CDR3 DNA sequence: TGTGCCAGCAGCTCCCGCCCGGGGTCAGGAACAGATACGCAGTATTTT. Translating gives CASSSRPGSGTDTQYF.